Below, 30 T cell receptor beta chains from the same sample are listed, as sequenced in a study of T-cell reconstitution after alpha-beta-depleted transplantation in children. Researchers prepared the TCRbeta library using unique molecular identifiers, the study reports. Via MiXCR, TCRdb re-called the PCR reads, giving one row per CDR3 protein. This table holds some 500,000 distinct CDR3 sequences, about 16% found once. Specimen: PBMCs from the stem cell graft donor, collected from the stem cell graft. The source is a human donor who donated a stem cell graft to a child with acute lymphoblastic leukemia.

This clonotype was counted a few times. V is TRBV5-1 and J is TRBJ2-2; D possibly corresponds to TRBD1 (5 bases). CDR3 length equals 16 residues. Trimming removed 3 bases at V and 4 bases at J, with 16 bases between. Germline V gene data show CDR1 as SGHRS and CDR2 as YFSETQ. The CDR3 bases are TGCGCCAGCAGCTCTCTTGGCCAGGGTCGCACCGGGGAGCTGTTTTTT. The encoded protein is CASSSLGQGRTGELFF.

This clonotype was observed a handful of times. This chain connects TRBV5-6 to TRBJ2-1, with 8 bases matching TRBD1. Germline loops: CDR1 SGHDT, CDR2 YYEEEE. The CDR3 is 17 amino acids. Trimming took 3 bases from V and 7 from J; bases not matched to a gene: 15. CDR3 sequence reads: CASSWGISSRTGNEQFF. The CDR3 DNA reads TGTGCCAGCAGCTGGGGCATTTCTTCGAGGACAGGGAATGAGCAGTTCTTC.

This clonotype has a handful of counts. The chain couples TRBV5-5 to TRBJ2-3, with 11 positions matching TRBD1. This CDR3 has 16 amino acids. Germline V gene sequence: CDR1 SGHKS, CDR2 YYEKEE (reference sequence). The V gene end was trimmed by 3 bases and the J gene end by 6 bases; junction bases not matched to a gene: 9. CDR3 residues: CASSWGQGVPLDTQYF. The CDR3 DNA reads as TGTGCCAGCAGCTGGGGACAGGGGGTGCCTTTGGATACGCAGTATTTT.

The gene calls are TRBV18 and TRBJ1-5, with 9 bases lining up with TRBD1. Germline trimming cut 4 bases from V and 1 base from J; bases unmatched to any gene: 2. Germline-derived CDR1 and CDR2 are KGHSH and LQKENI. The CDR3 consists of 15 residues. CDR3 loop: CASSRQGVSNQPQHF. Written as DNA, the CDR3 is TGTGCCAGCTCACGACAGGGGGTAAGCAATCAGCCCCAGCATTTT.

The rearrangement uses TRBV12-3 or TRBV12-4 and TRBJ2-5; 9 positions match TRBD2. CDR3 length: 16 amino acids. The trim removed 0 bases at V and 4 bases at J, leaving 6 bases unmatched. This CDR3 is CASSLAAGGPRETQYF. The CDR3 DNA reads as TGTGCCAGCAGTTTAGCGGCGGGAGGGCCTCGAGAGACCCAGTACTTC.

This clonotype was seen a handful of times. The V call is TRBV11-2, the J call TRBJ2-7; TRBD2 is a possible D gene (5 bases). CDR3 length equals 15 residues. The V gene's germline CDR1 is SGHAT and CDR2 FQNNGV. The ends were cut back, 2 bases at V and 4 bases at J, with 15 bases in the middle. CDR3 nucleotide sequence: TGTGCCAGCAGCTTAAGTGCAGCGGATCCATACGAGCAGTACTTC. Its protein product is CASSLSAADPYEQYF.

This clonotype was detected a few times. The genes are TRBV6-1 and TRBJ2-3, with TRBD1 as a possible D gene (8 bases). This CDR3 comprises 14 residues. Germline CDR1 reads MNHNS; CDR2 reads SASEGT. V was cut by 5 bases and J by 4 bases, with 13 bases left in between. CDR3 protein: CASSTGGVADTQYF. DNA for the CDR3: TGTGCCAGCAGTACAGGGGGGGTCGCAGATACGCAGTATTTT.

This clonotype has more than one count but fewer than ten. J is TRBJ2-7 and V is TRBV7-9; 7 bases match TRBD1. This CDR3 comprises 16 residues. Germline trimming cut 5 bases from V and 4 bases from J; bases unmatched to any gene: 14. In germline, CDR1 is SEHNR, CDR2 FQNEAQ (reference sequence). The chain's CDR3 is CASSHNLQGITYEQYF. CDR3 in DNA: TGTGCCAGCAGCCATAATTTACAGGGGATCACATACGAGCAGTACTTC.

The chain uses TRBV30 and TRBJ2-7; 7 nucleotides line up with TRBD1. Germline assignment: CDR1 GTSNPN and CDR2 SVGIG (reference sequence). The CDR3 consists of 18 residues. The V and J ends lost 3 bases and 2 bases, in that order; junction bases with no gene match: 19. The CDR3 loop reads CAWRGTESPTFATYEQYF. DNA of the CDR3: TGTGCCTGGAGGGGGACAGAGTCACCCACGTTCGCCACCTACGAGCAGTACTTC.

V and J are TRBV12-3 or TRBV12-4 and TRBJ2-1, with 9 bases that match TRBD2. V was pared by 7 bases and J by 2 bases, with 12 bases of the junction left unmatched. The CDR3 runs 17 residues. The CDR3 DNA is TGTGCCAGCACCACGGCCGGGACTAGCTTCCCCTACAATGAGCAGTTCTTC. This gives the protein CASTTAGTSFPYNEQFF.

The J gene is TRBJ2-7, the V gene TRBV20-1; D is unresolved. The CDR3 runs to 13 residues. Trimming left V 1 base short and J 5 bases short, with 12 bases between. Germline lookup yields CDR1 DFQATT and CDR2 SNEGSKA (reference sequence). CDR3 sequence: CSARAPQVNEQYF. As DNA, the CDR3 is TGCAGTGCTAGAGCCCCCCAGGTGAACGAGCAGTACTTC.

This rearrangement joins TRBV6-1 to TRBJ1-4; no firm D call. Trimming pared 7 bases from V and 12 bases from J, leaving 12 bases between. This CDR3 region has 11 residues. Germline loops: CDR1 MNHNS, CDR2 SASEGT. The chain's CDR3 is CASTEPRELFF. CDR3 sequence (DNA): TGTGCCAGCACCGAGCCCCGGGAACTGTTTTTT.

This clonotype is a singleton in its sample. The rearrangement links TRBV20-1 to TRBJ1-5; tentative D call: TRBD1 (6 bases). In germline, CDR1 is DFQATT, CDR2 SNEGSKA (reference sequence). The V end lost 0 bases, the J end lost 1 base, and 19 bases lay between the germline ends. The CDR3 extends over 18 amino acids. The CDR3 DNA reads TGCAGTGCTAGAGATAGCGGGAGGGGGGGGATAAGCAATCAGCCCCAGCATTTT. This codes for CSARDSGRGGISNQPQHF.

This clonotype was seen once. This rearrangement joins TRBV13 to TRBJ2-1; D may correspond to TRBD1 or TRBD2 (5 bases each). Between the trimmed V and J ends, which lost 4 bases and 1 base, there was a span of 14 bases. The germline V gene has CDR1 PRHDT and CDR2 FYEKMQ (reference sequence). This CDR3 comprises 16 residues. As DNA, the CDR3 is TGTGCCAGCAGCTCCGGGGCCGGTTCGTCCTACAATGAGCAGTTCTTC. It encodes CASSSGAGSSYNEQFF.

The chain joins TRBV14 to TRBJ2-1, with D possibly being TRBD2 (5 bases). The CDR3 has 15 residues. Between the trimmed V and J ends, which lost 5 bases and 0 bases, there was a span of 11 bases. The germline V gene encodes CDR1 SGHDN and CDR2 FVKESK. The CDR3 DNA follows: TGTGCCAGCAGCAGTCTCGAGGGCTCCTACAATGAGCAGTTCTTC. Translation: CASSSLEGSYNEQFF.

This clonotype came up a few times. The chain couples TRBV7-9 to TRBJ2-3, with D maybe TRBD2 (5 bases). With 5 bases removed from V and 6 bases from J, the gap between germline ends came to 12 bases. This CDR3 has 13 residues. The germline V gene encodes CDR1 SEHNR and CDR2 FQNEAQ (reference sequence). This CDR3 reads CASSLYRGDTQYF. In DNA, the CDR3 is TGTGCCAGCAGCCTCTATAGAGGGGATACGCAGTATTTT. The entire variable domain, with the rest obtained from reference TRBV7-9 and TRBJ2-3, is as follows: DTGVSQNPRHKITKRGQNVTFRCDPISEHNRLYWYRQTLGQGPEFLTYFQNEAQLEKSRLLSDRFSAERPKGSFSTLEIQRTEQGDSAMYLCASSLYRGDTQYFGPGTRLTVL.

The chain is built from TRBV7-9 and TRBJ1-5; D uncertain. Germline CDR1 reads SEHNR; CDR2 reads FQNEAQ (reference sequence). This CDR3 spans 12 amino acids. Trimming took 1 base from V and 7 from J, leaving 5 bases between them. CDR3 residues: CASSLVQQPQHF. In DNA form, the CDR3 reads TGTGCCAGCAGCTTAGTACAGCAGCCCCAGCATTTT.

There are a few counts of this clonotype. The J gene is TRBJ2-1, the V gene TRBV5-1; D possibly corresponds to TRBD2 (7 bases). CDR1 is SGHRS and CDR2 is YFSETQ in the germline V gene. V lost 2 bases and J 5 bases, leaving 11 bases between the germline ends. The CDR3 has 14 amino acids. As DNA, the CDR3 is TGCGCCAGCAGCTTAGCGGGACAAGACAATGAGCAGTTCTTC. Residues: CASSLAGQDNEQFF.

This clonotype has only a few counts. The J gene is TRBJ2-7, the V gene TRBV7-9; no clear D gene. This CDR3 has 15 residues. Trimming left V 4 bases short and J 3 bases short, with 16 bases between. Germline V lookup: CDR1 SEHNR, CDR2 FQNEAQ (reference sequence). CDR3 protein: CASSSQWVGSYEQYF. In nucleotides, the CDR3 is TGTGCCAGCAGCTCCCAATGGGTCGGAAGCTACGAGCAGTACTTC. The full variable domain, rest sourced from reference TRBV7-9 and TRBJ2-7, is DTGVSQNPRHKITKRGQNVTFRCDPISEHNRLYWYRQTLGQGPEFLTYFQNEAQLEKSRLLSDRFSAERPKGSFSTLEIQRTEQGDSAMYLCASSSQWVGSYEQYFGPGTRLTVT.

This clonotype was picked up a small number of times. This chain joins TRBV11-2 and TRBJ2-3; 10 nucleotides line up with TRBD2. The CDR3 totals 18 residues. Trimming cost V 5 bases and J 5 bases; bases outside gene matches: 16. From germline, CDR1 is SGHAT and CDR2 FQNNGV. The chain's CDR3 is CASSTRIISGRRVDTQYF. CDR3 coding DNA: TGTGCCAGCAGCACGAGGATCATTAGCGGGAGGAGGGTAGATACGCAGTATTTT.

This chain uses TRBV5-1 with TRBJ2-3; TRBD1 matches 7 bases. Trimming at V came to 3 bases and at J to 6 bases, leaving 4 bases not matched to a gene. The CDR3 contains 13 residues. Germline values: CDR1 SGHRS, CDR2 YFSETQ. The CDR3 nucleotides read TGCGCCAGCAGCTCGACAGGGATGGATACGCAGTATTTT. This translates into CASSSTGMDTQYF.

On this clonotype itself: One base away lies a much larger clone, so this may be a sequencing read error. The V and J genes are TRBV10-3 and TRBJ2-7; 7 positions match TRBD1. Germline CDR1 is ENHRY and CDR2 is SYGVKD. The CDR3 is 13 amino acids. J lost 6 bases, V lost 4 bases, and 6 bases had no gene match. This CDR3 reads CAISVGTASEQYF. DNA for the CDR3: TGTGCCATCAGTGTAGGGACAGCCAGCGAGCAGTACTTC.

The DNA of the CDR3 is TGCGCCAGCAGCCCCCATCTCGGGCAGGCCGAGACCCAGTACTTC. Its protein is CASSPHLGQAETQYF. The chain recombines TRBV4-1 with TRBJ2-5; D remains ambiguous. V lost 4 bases and J 5 bases, leaving 17 bases between the germline ends. Germline values: CDR1 MGHRA, CDR2 YSYEKL. The CDR3 runs 15 residues.

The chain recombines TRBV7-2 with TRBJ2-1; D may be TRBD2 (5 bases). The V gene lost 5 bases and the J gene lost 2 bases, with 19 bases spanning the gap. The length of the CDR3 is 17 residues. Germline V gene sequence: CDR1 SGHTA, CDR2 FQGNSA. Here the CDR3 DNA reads TGTGCCAGCAGCCCCTACTCAACCAGCGGCCCCTACAATGAGCAGTTCTTC. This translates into CASSPYSTSGPYNEQFF. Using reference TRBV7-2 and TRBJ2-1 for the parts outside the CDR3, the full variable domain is GAGVSQSPSNKVTEKGKDVELRCDPISGHTALYWYRQSLGQGLEFLIYFQGNSAPDKSGLPSDRFSAERTGGSVSTLTIQRTQQEDSAVYLCASSPYSTSGPYNEQFFGPGTRLTVL.

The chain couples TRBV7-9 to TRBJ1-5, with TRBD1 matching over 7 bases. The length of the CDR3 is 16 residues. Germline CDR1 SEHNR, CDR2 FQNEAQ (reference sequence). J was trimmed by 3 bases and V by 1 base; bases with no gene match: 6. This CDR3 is CASSLERTGANQPQHF. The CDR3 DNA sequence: TGTGCCAGCAGCTTAGAACGAACAGGGGCCAATCAGCCCCAGCATTTT.

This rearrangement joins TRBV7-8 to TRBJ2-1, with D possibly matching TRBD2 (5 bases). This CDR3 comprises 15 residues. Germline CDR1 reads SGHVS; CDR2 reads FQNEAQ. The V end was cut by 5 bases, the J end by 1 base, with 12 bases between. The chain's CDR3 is CASSAKRVSYNEQFF. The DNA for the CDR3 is TGTGCCAGCAGCGCCAAGAGGGTTTCCTACAATGAGCAGTTCTTC. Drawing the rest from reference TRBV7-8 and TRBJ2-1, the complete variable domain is GAGVSQSPRYKVAKRGQDVALRCDPISGHVSLFWYQQALGQGPEFLTYFQNEAQLDKSGLPSDRFFAERPEGSVSTLKIQRTQQEDSAVYLCASSAKRVSYNEQFFGPGTRLTVL.

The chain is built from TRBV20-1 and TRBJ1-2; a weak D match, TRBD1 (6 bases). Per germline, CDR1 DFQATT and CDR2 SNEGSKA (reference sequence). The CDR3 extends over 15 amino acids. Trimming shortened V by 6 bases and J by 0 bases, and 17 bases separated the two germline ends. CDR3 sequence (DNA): TGCAGTGCCGCCGGCGGGGGGGCTTCTAACTATGGCTACACCTTC. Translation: CSAAGGGASNYGYTF.

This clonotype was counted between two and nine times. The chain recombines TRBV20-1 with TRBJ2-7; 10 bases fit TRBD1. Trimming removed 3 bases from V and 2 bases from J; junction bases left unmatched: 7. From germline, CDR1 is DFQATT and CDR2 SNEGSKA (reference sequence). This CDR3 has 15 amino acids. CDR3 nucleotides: TGCAGTGCTAGGGCCCGGGACAGGGGTACCTACGAGCAGTACTTC. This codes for CSARARDRGTYEQYF.

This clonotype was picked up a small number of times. The CDR3 loop is CASSLMGRNQPQHF. The DNA for the CDR3 is TGTGCCAGCAGTTTAATGGGTCGCAATCAGCCCCAGCATTTT. The J gene is TRBJ1-5, the V gene TRBV27; D is unclear. V lost 2 bases and J lost 2, with 7 bases in between. CDR3 length equals 14 residues. CDR1 and CDR2 (germline): MNHEY, SMNVEV (reference sequence).

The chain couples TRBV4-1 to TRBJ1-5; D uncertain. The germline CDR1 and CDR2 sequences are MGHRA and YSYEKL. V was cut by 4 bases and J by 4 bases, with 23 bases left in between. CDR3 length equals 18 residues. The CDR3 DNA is TGCGCCAGCAGCCGCCTGGGGTATTCGAAGTTTTTGAATCAGCCCCAGCATTTT. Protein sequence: CASSRLGYSKFLNQPQHF.